The clone carrying this T cell receptor (beta chain) was seen a handful of times. Within the sample, other DNA sequences also encode this same CDR3. This sample was taken from a study of cytomegalovirus exposure and HLA in healthy donors. From germline, CDR1 is SEHNR and CDR2 FQNEAQ (reference sequence). The CDR3 runs 15 residues. The V gene end was trimmed by 1 base and the J gene end by 3 bases; junction bases not matched to a gene: 2. This PCR relied on a set of 60 Vbeta primers and 13 Jbeta primers. Produced via immunoSEQ multiplex PCR; TCRdb's table is partial and in-frame only. The sample contains around 140,000 clones, approximately 9% of which appear only once.

This chain joins TRBV7-9 and TRBJ2-5, with 10 bases matching TRBD2. The TCR originated in a woman aged 40 to 50 in good health and CMV-seropositive. The sample consisted of PBMCs. CDR3 DNA: TGTGCCAGCAGCTTAGGTCTAGCGGGGGAAGAGACCCAGTACTTC. Its translation is CASSLGLAGEETQYF.